This is a list of T cell receptor beta chains from one sample in a study of blood T cell repertoires in COVID-19. Assay used: immunoSEQ multiplex PCR; TCRdb lists only in-frame clones, some missing. The sample records approximately 170,000 clones, 79% being singletons. Sequencing used PBMCs or T cells enriched from blood (not recorded which). Receptors were obtained from a woman aged 70-85 years in a cohort exposed to, infected with or recovered from COVID-19 (not recorded which). Each CDR3 is given with its conserved first and last residue. A D gene is named only where the DNA matches it firmly. The size entry is marked missing in some rows and otherwise reads once, few, many or a size class.

TRBV6-6	-	TRBD1	TRBJ1-1	TGTGCCAGCAGTTCCCGAGGGGGACAGGGGGCCACTGAAGCTTTCTTT	CASSSRGGQGATEAFF
TRBV7-9	-	-	TRBJ2-4	TGTGCCAGCAGCCGGGGGACGGATAGCAAAAACATTCAGTACTTC	CASSRGTDSKNIQYF
TRBV5-1	-	-	TRBJ1-3	TGCGCCAGCAGCTTGGAGACAGCGGGTGGAAACACCATATATTTT	CASSLETAGGNTIYF
TRBV5-5	-	TRBD1	TRBJ2-7	TGTGCCAGCAGCGGGGGGACAGGGTGGTACGAGCAGTACTTC	CASSGGTGWYEQYF
TRBV6-2/TRBV6-3	few	-	TRBJ2-7	TGTGCCAGCAGCCCTTACTACGAGCAGTACTTC	CASSPYYEQYF
TRBV5-6	-	-	TRBJ2-3	TGTGCCAGCAGCCTGGGCTGGGGGGCAGATACGCAGTATTTT	CASSLGWGADTQYF
TRBV6-5	-	-	TRBJ1-3	TGTGCCACCGGAAACAGGGACGTCTCTGGAAACACCATATATTTT	CATGNRDVSGNTIYF
TRBV2	-	-	TRBJ2-7	TGTGCCAGCAGCTTAGAGGGCCGGGAGCAGTACTTC	CASSLEGREQYF
TRBV18	-	TRBD1	TRBJ2-7	TGTGCCAGCTCACCACGGGACAGCCCCTACGAGCAGTACTTC	CASSPRDSPYEQYF
TRBV3-1/TRBV3-2	-	-	TRBJ2-1	TGTGCCAGCAGTCGGACTCATACAAGCAATGAGCAGTTCTTC	CASSRTHTSNEQFF
TRBV16	many	-	TRBJ2-1	TGTGCCAGCAGCCCTAACAATGAGCAGTTCTTC	CASSPNNEQFF
TRBV18	few	TRBD1	TRBJ1-4	TGTGCCAGCTCGTACAGGGGGACTAATGAAAAACTGTTTTTT	CASSYRGTNEKLFF
TRBV9	-	-	TRBJ1-2	TGTGCCAGCAGCGCCACAGGGTTCCCTTCATCTAACTATGGCTACACCTTC	CASSATGFPSSNYGYTF
TRBV21-1	-	-	TRBJ2-6	TGTGCCAGCAGCAAAGTGTTAGCGGAATTCTCTGGGGCCAACGTCCTGACTTTC	CASSKVLAEFSGANVLTF
TRBV18	-	TRBD2	TRBJ2-2	TGTGCCAGCTCTACCCTAGCGGGTGCCACCGGGGAGCTGTTTTTT	CASSTLAGATGELFF
TRBV30	-	TRBD1	TRBJ1-6	TGTGCCTGGGCAAGGACAGGATTTAATTCACCCCTCCACTTT	CAWARTGFNSPLHF
TRBV5-1	few	TRBD1	TRBJ1-5	TGCGCCAGCAGCTTGGACAGGGGAAGAGGATATAGCAATCAGCCCCAGCATTTT	CASSLDRGRGYSNQPQHF
TRBV3-1/TRBV3-2	-	TRBD1	TRBJ2-5	TGTGCCAGCAGCCCGACAGGGCTACGGGAGACCCAGTACTTC	CASSPTGLRETQYF
TRBV28	-	TRBD1	TRBJ1-5	TGTGCCAGCAGCCGCCGAGGGACAGGGCTTGGATATAGCAATCAGCCCCAGCATTTT	CASSRRGTGLGYSNQPQHF
TRBV4-1	-	TRBD1	TRBJ1-2	TGCGCCAGCAGCCCCGATCCGGGACAGATTTACTATGGCTACACCTTC	CASSPDPGQIYYGYTF
TRBV27	-	-	TRBJ2-1	TGTGCCAGCAGCCCCTGGGGGCGGTACAATGAGCAGTTCTTC	CASSPWGRYNEQFF
TRBV5-1	-	TRBD2	TRBJ2-5	TGCGCCAGCAGCTTGGGGGGGGGCCAAGAGACCCAGTACTTC	CASSLGGGQETQYF
TRBV4-2	-	-	TRBJ2-1	TGTGCCAGCAGCCAAGACCGGACAGTGAACAATGAGCAGTTCTTC	CASSQDRTVNNEQFF
TRBV18	-	-	TRBJ1-4	TGTGCCAGCTCACCCATCGATGGCGGGGGAGATGAAAAACTGTTTTTT	CASSPIDGGGDEKLFF
TRBV3-1/TRBV3-2	once	TRBD2	TRBJ2-3	TGTGCCAGCAGCCAAGGGGCTAGCGGGAGCGTGGATACGCAGTATTTT	CASSQGASGSVDTQYF
TRBV28	-	-	TRBJ1-1	TGTGCCAGCAGTTCAGGCTACACTGAAGCTTTCTTT	CASSSGYTEAFF
TRBV4-1	-	-	TRBJ2-1	TGCGCCAGCAGCCAAGATACTATCCGAGCCTACAATGAGCAGTTCTTC	CASSQDTIRAYNEQFF
TRBV9	few	-	TRBJ2-7	TGTGCCAGCAGCGTAAGGGGGGGTTCCTACGAGCAGTACTTC	CASSVRGGSYEQYF
TRBV7-8	-	TRBD2	TRBJ2-1	TGTGCCAGCAGCTCCGGTAGGAGCGGGAGGCAGTTCTTC	CASSSGRSGRQFF
TRBV27	-	TRBD1	TRBJ2-3	TGTGCCAGCAGTTTAGGACAGGGAGGAGGAGATACGCAGTATTTT	CASSLGQGGGDTQYF
TRBV25-1	-	-	TRBJ1-2	TGTGCCAGCAGTGAATGGAGCAGCTATGGCTACACCTTC	CASSEWSSYGYTF
TRBV5-5	-	TRBD1	TRBJ1-6	TGTGCCAGCAGCACGGGGACAGCTAATTCACCCCTCCACTTT	CASSTGTANSPLHF
TRBV27	-	-	TRBJ2-3	TGTGCCAGCAGTTTGTTTGGCCTTGATACGCAGTATTTT	CASSLFGLDTQYF
TRBV28	-	TRBD1	TRBJ1-1	TGTGCCAGCAGTGATAACAGACAGGGGAACACTGAAGCTTTCTTT	CASSDNRQGNTEAFF
TRBV28	many	TRBD1	TRBJ2-7	TGTGCCAGCAGTTTTCGGCCGGGACAGGGGCAAGGGGAGCAGTACTTC	CASSFRPGQGQGEQYF
TRBV19	-	TRBD2	TRBJ2-7	TGTGCCAGTAGTATAGTCCATAAGACTAGCGGGCCTATTCCGTACGAGCAGTACTTC	CASSIVHKTSGPIPYEQYF
TRBV5-4	-	-	TRBJ2-3	TGTGCCAGCAGCCAAGGGGGACCCGGCACAGATACGCAGTATTTT	CASSQGGPGTDTQYF